This T cell receptor beta chain was sequenced in a study of blood T cell repertoires in COVID-19. Study-wide background: Sources were T cells, B-cell-depleted T cells, or PBMCs; the material itself was cDNA or gDNA.

V was trimmed by 5 bases and J by 3 bases, leaving 14 bases between them. The CDR3 contains 14 residues. Germline V gene data show CDR1 as MDHEN and CDR2 as SYDVKM. All recovered Cohort 3 donors got two negative PCRs, got clearance, or saw symptom resolution. The authors' processing: From reference gene primer amplification, estimates of nucleated cell counts were derived. TCRdb's copy holds only in-frame clones and misses some; the assay was immunoSEQ multiplex PCR. V and J calls and clone size are given by that table; D and trimming were obtained from the DNA. The sample yields 250,000 to 350,000 clones, approximately 90% seen once.

Sequencing was done on a sample of PBMCs or T cells enriched from blood (not recorded which). The sequence was collected from a woman aged 50 to 60 who had recovered from COVID-19. The J gene is TRBJ2-7, the V gene TRBV28; a possible D gene is TRBD1 (6 bases). Here the CDR3 reads CASSRVTDSYEQYF. The CDR3 nucleotides read TGTGCCAGCAGTCGAGTCACGGACAGCTACGAGCAGTACTTC.